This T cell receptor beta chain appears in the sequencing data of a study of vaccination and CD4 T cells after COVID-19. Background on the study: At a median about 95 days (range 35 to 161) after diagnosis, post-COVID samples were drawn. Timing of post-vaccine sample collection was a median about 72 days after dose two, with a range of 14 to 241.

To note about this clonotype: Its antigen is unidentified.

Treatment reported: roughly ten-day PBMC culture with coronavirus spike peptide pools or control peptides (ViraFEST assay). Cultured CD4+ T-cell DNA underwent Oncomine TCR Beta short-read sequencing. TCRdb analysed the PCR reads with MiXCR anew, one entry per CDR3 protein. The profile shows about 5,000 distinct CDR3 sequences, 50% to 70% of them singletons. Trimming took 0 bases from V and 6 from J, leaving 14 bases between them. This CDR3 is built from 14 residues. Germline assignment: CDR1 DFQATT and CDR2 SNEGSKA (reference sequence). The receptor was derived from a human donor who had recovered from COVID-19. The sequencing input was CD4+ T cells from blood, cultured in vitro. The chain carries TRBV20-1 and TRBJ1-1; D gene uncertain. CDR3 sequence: CSAREGGKDPEAFF. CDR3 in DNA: TGCAGTGCTAGAGAGGGAGGGAAGGATCCTGAAGCTTTCTTT.